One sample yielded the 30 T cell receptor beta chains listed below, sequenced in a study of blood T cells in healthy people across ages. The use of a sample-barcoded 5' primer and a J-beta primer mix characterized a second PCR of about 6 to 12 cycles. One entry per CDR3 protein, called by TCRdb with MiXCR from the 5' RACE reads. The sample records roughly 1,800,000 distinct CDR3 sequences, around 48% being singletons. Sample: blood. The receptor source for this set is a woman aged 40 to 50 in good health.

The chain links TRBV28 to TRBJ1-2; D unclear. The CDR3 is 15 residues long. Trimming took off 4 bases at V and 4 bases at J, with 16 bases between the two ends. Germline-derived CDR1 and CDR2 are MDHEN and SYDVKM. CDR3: CASSSMTAGGYGYTF. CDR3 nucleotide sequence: TGTGCCAGCAGTTCCATGACTGCGGGTGGCTATGGCTACACCTTC.

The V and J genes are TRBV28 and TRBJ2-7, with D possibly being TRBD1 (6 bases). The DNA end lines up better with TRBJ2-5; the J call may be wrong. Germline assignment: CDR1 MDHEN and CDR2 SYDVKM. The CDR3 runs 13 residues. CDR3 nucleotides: TGTGCCAGCAGTGTCGGGACACAAAAGACCCAGTACTTC. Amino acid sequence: CASSVGTQKTQYF.

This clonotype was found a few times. The chain's CDR3 is CATTGTENTGELFF. The CDR3 coding sequence is TGTGCCACCACTGGGACAGAGAACACCGGGGAGCTGTTTTTT. This chain connects TRBV24-1 to TRBJ2-2; 7 nucleotides align to TRBD1. V trimming: 8 bases; J trimming: 1 base; junction bases outside the gene matches: 3. The CDR3 runs to 14 residues. CDR1 and CDR2 (germline): KGHDR, SFDVKD.

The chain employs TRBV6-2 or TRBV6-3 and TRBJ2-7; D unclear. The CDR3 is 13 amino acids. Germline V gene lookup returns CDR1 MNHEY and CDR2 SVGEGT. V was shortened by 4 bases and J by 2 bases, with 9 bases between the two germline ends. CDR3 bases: TGTGCCAGCAGTTGGTCCGGAACCTACGAGCAGTACTTC. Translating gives CASSWSGTYEQYF.

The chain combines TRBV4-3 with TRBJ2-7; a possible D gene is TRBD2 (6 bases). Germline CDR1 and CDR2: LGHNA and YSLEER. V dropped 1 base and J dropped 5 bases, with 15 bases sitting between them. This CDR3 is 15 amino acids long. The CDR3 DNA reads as TGCGCCAGCAGCCAAGTTCGGCGGGGCCGTGACGAGCAGTACTTC. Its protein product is CASSQVRRGRDEQYF.

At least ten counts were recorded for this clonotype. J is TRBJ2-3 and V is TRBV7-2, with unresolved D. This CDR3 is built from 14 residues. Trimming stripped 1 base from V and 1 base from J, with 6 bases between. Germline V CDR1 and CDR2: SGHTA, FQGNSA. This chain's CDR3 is CASSLGAGTDTQYF. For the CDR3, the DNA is TGTGCCAGCAGCTTAGGGGCTGGCACAGATACGCAGTATTTT.

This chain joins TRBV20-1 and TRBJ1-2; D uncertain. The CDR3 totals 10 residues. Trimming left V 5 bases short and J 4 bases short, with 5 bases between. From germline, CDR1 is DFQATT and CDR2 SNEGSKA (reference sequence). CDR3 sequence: CSAPVYGYTF. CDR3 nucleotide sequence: TGCAGTGCTCCCGTCTATGGCTACACCTTC.

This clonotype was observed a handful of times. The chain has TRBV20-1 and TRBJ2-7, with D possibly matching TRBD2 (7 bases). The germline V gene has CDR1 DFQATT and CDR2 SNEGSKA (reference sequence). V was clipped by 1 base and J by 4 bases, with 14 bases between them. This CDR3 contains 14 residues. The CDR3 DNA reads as TGCAGTGCTAGAGGCACTAGCGACAGGTACGAGCAGTACTTC. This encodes CSARGTSDRYEQYF.

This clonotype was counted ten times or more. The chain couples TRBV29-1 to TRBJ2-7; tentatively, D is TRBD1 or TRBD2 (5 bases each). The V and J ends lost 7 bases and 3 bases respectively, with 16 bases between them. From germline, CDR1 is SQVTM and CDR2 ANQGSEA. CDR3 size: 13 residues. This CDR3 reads CSARRDGIYEQYF. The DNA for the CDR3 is TGCAGCGCCCGCCGGGACGGGATCTACGAGCAGTACTTC.

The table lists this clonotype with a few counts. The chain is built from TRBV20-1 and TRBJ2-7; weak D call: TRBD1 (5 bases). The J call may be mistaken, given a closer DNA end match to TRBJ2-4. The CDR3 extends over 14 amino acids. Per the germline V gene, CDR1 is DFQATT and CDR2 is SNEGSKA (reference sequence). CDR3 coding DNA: TGCAGTGCTAGAGGTGACAGTATTCAAAACATTCAGTACTTC. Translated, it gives CSARGDSIQNIQYF.

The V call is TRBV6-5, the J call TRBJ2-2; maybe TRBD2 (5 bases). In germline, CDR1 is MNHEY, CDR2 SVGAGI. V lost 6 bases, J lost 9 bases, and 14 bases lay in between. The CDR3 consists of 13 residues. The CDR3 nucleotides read TGTGCCAGCAGCCCGCCGGGGTCGCGGGAGCTGTTTTTT. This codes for CASSPPGSRELFF.

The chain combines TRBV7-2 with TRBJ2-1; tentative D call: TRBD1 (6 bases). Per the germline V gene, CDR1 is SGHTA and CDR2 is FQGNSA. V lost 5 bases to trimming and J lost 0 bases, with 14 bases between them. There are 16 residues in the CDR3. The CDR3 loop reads CASSEWADSSYNEQFF. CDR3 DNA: TGTGCCAGCAGCGAGTGGGCGGACAGCTCCTACAATGAGCAGTTCTTC.

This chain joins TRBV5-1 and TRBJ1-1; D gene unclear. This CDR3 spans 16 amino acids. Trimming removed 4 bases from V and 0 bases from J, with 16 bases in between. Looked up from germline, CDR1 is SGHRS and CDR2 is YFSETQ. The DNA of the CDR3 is TGCGCCAGCAGCGGTCGGACTGAACTCATGAACACTGAAGCTTTCTTT. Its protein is CASSGRTELMNTEAFF.

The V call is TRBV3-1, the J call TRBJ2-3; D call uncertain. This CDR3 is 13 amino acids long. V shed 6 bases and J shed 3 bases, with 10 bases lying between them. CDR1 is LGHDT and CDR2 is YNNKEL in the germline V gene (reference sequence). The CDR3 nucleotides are TGTGCCAGCAGGCAAAGGATTACAGATACGCAGTATTTT. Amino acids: CASRQRITDTQYF.

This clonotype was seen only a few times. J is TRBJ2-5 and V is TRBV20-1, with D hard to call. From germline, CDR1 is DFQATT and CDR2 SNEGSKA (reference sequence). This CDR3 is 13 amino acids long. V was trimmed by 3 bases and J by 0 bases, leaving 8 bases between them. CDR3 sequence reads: CSASGTYQETQYF. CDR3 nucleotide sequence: TGCAGTGCTAGTGGCACATACCAAGAGACCCAGTACTTC.

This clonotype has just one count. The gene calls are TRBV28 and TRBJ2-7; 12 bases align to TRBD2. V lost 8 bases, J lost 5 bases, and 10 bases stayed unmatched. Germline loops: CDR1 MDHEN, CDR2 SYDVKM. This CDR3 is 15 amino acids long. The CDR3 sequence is CASAVLAGGPNEQYF. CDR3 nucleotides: TGTGCCAGCGCGGTACTAGCGGGGGGCCCCAACGAGCAGTACTTC.

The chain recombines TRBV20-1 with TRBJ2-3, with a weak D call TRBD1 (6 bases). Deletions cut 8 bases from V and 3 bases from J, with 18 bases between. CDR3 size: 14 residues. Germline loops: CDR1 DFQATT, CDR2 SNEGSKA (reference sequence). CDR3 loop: CSTTTGKLTDTQYF. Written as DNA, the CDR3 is TGCAGTACAACAACAGGGAAGTTGACAGATACGCAGTATTTT.

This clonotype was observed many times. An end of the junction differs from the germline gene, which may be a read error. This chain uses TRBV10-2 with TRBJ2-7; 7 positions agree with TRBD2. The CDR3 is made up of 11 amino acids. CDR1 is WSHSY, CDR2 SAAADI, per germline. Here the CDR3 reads CASSERGEQYF. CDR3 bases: TGTGCCAGCAGTGAGCGGGGCGAGCAGTACTTC.

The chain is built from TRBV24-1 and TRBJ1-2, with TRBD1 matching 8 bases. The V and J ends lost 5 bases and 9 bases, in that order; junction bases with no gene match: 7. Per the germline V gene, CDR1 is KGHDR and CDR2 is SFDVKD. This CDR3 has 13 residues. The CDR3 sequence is CATSGPGGTSYTF. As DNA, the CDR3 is TGTGCCACCAGTGGCCCAGGGGGCACTAGCTACACCTTC.

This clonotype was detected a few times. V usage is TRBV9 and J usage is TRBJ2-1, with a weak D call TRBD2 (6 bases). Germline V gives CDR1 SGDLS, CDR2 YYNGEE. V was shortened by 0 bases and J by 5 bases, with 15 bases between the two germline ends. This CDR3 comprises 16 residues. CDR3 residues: CASSVEDPSVDNEQFF. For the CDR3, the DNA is TGTGCCAGCAGCGTAGAGGACCCTAGCGTCGACAATGAGCAGTTCTTC.

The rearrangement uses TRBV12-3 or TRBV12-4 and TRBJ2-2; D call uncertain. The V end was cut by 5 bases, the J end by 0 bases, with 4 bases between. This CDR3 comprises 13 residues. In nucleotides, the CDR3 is TGTGCCAGCAGTGCATCGAACACCGGGGAGCTGTTTTTT. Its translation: CASSASNTGELFF.

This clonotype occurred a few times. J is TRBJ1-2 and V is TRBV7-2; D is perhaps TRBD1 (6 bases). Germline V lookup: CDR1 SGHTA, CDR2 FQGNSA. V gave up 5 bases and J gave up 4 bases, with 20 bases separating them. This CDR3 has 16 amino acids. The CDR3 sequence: CASSLDVRGRSYGYTF. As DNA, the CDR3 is TGTGCCAGCAGCCTAGATGTCAGGGGCAGGAGCTATGGCTACACCTTC.

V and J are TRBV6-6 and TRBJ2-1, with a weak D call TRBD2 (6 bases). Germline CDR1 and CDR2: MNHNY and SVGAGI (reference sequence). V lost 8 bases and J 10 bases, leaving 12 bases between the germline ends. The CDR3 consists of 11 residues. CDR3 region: CASEVAGEQFF. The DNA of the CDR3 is TGTGCCAGCGAGGTGGCGGGGGAGCAGTTCTTC.

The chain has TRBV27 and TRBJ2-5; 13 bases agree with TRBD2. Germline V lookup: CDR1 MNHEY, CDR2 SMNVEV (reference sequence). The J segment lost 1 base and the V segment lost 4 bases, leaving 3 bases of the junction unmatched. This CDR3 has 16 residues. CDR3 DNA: TGTGCCAGCAGTTCCTGGACTAGCGGGGGCCAAGAGACCCAGTACTTC. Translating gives CASSSWTSGGQETQYF.

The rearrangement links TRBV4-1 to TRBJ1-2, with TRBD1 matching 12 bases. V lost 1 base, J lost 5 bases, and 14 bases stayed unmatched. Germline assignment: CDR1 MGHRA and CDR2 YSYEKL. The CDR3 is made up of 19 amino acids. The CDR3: CASSQVPVRRDRGLYGYTF. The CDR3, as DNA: TGCGCCAGCAGCCAAGTCCCTGTTCGACGGGACAGGGGGCTTTATGGCTACACCTTC.

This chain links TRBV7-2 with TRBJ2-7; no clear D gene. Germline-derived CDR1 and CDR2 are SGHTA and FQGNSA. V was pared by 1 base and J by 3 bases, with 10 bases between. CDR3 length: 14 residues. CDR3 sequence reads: CASSLGGPFYEQYF. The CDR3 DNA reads TGTGCCAGCAGCTTAGGCGGTCCCTTCTACGAGCAGTACTTC.

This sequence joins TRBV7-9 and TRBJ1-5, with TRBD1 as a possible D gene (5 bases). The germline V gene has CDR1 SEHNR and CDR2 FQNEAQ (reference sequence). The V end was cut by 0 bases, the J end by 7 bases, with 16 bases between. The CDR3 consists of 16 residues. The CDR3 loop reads CASSLAGRVGSQPQHF. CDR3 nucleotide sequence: TGTGCCAGCAGCTTAGCGGGCAGGGTAGGATCCCAGCCCCAGCATTTT.

The CDR3 nucleotides read TGTGCCAGCAGCGAGGATGGGCAGGGGGCCTCTGGGGCCAACGTCCTGACTTTC. Protein: CASSEDGQGASGANVLTF. V is TRBV6-4 and J is TRBJ2-6, with 8 bases matching TRBD1. CDR1 MRHNA and CDR2 SNTAGT come from the germline V gene. The trim removed 6 bases at V and 0 bases at J, leaving 10 bases unmatched. The CDR3 consists of 18 residues.

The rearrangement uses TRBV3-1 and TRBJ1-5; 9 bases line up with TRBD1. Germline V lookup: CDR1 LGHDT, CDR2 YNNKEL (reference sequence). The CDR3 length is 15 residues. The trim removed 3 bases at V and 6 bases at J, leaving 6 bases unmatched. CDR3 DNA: TGTGCCAGCAGCCATGGACAGGGGATCGGTCAGCCCCAGCATTTT. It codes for CASSHGQGIGQPQHF.

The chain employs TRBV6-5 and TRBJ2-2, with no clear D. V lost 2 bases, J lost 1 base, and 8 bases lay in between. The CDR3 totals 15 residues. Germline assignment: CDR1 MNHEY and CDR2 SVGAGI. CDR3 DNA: TGTGCCAGCAGTTACCAGACGATGAACACCGGGGAGCTGTTTTTT. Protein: CASSYQTMNTGELFF.